This T cell receptor (beta chain) is drawn from a study of cytomegalovirus exposure and HLA in healthy donors. The wider study: Samples from HLA-typed donors yielded 85 million to 95 million unique TCRs in an early data release.

General observations from the study: CMV serostatus stood as the only immune exposure information on hand.

A note on this clone: The antigen is unknown.

The trim removed 5 bases at V and 2 bases at J, leaving 6 bases unmatched. Germline assignment: CDR1 SGHNT and CDR2 YYREEE (reference sequence). The CDR3 has 14 residues. The PCR was carried out with 60 Vbeta primers and 13 Jbeta primers. TCRdb keeps only in-frame clones here, not all; method: immunoSEQ multiplex PCR. The table for this sample gives more than 100,000 clones. The sample comprised PBMCs. The source is a middle-aged woman in good health and CMV-seronegative. The rearrangement links TRBV5-4 to TRBJ2-5; 7 bases map to TRBD1. CDR3 loop: CASRAARGQETQYF. Here the CDR3 DNA reads TGTGCCAGCAGGGCGGCCAGGGGGCAAGAGACCCAGTACTTC.